This T cell receptor beta chain stems from a study of Ad26.COV2.S vaccination and SARS-CoV-2 variants. Study at large: Intramuscularly, Ad26.COV2.S was given either once or twice, 56 days apart. Study results and caveats: Estimates derived from TCR breadth and depth analyses may have underestimated total T cell responses. The authors reported substantial breadth in spike-specific CD8+ and CD4+ T cell responses after vaccination.

This CDR3 region has 14 residues. V lost 2 bases, J lost 5 bases, and 12 bases lay in between. CDR1 is ENHRY and CDR2 is SYGVKD in the germline V gene. Treatment meaning: 15 to 20 received Ad26.COV2.S at low or high dose, single or two shots; roughly 5 received placebo; per-sample allocation not given. Day 63 after the first injection of vaccine or placebo was the sampling time. Libraries were prepared by immunoSEQ multiplex PCR; TCRdb keeps only in-frame clonotypes and omits some of them. The sample lists about 350,000 clones; roughly 81% were seen once. Of note for this clone: Its antigen is as yet unknown.

The V gene is TRBV10-3, the J gene TRBJ1-2; D gene ambiguous. This receptor was identified in a person between 18 and 60 years old who received the Ad26.COV2.S COVID-19 vaccine or a placebo. The sequencing used peripheral blood, collected in a trial of Ad26.COV2.S vaccine versus placebo. The CDR3 reads CAISEQGSAYGYTF. CDR3 coding DNA: TGTGCCATCAGTGAGCAAGGATCAGCTTATGGCTACACCTTC.